This T cell receptor beta chain came from a study of shared clonotypes between healthy human individuals. TCRdb's table, derived via immunoSEQ multiplex PCR, lists solely in-frame clones and lacks some. The table shows 230,000 or so clones, with 60% to 80% occurring only once. The TCR was taken from a man aged 30 to 45 in good health. Sequenced material: memory CD4+ T cells sorted from blood. Subset denoted: CD45RA-negative fraction.

CDR3 coding DNA: TGTGCCAGCAGCGTAGAAGCAACGGAGGTCGAAAAACTGTTTTTT. Amino acids: CASSVEATEVEKLFF. The chain links TRBV9 to TRBJ1-4, with no clear D. Trimming stripped 0 bases from V and 8 bases from J, with 14 bases between. The CDR3 extends over 15 amino acids. Germline V gene lookup returns CDR1 SGDLS and CDR2 YYNGEE.